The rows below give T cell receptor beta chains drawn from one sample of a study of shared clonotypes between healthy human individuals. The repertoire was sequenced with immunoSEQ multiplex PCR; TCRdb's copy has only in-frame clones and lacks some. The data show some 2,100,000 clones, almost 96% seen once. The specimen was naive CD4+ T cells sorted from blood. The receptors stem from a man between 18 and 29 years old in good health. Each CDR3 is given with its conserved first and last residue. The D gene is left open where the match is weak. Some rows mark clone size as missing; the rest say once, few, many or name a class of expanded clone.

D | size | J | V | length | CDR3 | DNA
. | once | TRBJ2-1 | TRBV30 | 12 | CAWSHRVHEQFF | TGTGCCTGGAGTCACAGGGTCCATGAGCAGTTCTTC
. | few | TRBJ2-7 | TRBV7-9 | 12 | CASSSPAYEQYF | TGTGCCAGCAGCTCCCCAGCCTACGAGCAGTACTTC
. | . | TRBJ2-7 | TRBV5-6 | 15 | CARDTAQVGTYEQYF | TGTGCCAGGGACACTGCCCAGGTGGGGACCTACGAGCAGTACTTC
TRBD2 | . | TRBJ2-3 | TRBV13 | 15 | CASSSSGRAPDTQYF | TGTGCCAGCAGCTCTAGCGGGAGGGCCCCGGATACGCAGTATTTT
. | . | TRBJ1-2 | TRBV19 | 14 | CASTQDSSNYGYTF | TGTGCCAGTACTCAGGACAGTTCTAACTATGGCTACACCTTC
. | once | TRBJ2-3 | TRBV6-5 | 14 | CASSFGHSLDTQYF | TGTGCCAGCAGTTTTGGACATTCTTTAGATACGCAGTATTTT
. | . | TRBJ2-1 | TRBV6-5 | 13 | CASSPLPLNEQFF | TGTGCCAGCAGTCCCCTCCCCCTCAATGAGCAGTTCTTC
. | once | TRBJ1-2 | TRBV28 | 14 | CASSPGMIVYGYTF | TGTGCCAGCAGTCCAGGGATGATAGTCTATGGCTACACCTTC
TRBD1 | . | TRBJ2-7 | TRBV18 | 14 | CASSPTGTGIEKYF | TGTGCCAGCTCACCGACCGGGACAGGGATCGAAAAGTACTTC
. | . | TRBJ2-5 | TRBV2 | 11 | CASSDYGTQYF | TGTGCCAGCAGTGATTATGGGACCCAGTACTTC
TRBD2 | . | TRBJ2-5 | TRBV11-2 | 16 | CASSFSLAGGVETQYF | TGTGCCAGCAGCTTTTCACTAGCGGGAGGAGTGGAGACCCAGTACTTC
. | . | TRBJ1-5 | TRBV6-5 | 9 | CASIGAVHF | TGTGCCAGCATAGGGGCCGTGCATTTT
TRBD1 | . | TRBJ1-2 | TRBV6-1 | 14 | CASVFRGRNYGYTF | TGTGCCAGCGTTTTCAGGGGGCGAAACTATGGCTACACCTTC
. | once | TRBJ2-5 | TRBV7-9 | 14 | CASSLVAEIETQYF | TGTGCCAGCAGCTTAGTCGCCGAGATAGAGACCCAGTACTTC
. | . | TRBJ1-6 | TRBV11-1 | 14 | CASTQGEKLSPLHF | TGTGCCAGCACCCAAGGGGAGAAATTATCACCCCTCCACTTT
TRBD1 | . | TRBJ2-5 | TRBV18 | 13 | CASSTTGGETQYF | TGTGCCAGCTCTACGACAGGGGGAGAGACCCAGTACTTC
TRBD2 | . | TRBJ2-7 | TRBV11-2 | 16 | CASSRGLAGASYEQYF | TGTGCCAGCAGCCGGGGGCTAGCGGGAGCAAGTTACGAGCAGTACTTC
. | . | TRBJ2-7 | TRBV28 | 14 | CASSPGGGGNEQYF | TGTGCCAGCAGCCCCGGAGGGGGAGGTAACGAGCAGTACTTC
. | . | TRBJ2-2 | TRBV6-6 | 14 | CASGTKGEIGELFF | TGTGCCAGCGGGACAAAAGGGGAAATCGGGGAGCTGTTTTTT
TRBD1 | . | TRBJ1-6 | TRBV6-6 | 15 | CASSHTGGANSPLHF | TGTGCCAGCAGCCACACAGGGGGCGCAAATTCACCCCTCCACTTT
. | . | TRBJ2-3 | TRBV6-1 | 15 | CASSEEGVRTDTQYF | TGTGCCAGCAGTGAAGAGGGGGTCCGCACAGATACGCAGTATTTT
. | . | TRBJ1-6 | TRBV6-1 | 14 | CASSEGGLASPLHF | TGTGCCAGCAGTGAGGGGGGCCTCGCTTCACCCCTCCACTTT
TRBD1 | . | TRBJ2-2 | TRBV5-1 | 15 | CASSFLGQDTGELFF | TGCGCCAGCAGCTTTCTTGGACAGGACACCGGGGAGCTGTTTTTT
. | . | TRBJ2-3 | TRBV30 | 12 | CAWSGGKDTQYF | TGTGCCTGGAGTGGGGGCAAAGATACGCAGTATTTT
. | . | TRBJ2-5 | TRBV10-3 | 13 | CAISATGKETQYF | TGTGCCATCAGTGCCACAGGGAAAGAGACCCAGTACTTC
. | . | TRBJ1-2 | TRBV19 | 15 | CASMGDSARRGGYTF | TGTGCCAGTATGGGGGATTCGGCCCGGAGGGGTGGCTACACCTTC
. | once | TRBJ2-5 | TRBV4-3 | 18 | CASSQDWLGFKAQETQYF | TGCGCCAGCAGCCAAGATTGGCTGGGGTTCAAGGCTCAAGAGACCCAGTACTTC
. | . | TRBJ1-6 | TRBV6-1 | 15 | CASSVSGTYPSPLHF | TGTGCCAGCAGCGTGTCCGGGACTTACCCTTCACCCCTCCACTTT
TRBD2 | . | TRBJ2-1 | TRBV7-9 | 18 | CASSGPFTGGVRGNEQFF | TGTGCCAGCAGCGGCCCCTTTACGGGAGGGGTCCGGGGAAATGAGCAGTTCTTC
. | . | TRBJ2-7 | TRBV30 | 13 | CAWTALAPYEQYF | TGTGCCTGGACTGCCTTGGCCCCCTACGAGCAGTACTTC
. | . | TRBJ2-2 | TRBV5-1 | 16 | CASSLDLGAGTGELFF | TGCGCCAGCAGCTTGGATCTAGGGGCGGGGACCGGGGAGCTGTTTTTT
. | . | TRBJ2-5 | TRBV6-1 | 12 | CAGNRDVETQYF | TGTGCCGGAAACAGGGACGTGGAGACCCAGTACTTC
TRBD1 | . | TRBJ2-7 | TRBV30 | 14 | CAWSRDRSSYEQYF | TGTGCCTGGAGTCGGGACAGGTCCTCCTACGAGCAGTACTTC
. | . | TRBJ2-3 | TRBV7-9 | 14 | CASSLAGAADTQYF | TGTGCCAGCAGCTTAGCCGGGGCGGCAGATACGCAGTATTTT
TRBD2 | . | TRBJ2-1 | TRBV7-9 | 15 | CASSLTLAGYNEQFF | TGTGCCAGCAGCTTGACACTAGCGGGTTACAATGAGCAGTTCTTC
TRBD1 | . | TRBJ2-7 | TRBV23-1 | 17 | CASTPRTGGRINYEQYF | TGCGCCAGCACCCCTAGGACAGGGGGGCGAATAAACTACGAGCAGTACTTC
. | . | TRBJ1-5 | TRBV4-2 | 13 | CASSRQNNQPQHF | TGTGCCAGCAGCCGACAGAACAATCAGCCCCAGCATTTT
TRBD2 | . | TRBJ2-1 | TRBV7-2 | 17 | CASSGSGLAGSYNEQFF | TGTGCCAGCAGCGGATCGGGACTAGCGGGATCCTACAATGAGCAGTTCTTC
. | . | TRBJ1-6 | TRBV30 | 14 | CAWSADGHNSPLHF | TGTGCCTGGAGTGCGGACGGCCATAATTCACCCCTCCACTTT
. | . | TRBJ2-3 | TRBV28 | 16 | CASTYDGTSSTDTQYF | TGTGCCAGCACCTACGACGGGACATCAAGCACAGATACGCAGTATTTT
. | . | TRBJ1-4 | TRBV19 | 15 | CASSIDPATNEKLFF | TGTGCCAGTAGTATAGATCCAGCTACTAATGAAAAACTGTTTTTT
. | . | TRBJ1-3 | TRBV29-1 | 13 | CSAKLFSGNTIYF | TGCAGCGCCAAACTTTTCTCTGGAAACACCATATATTTT
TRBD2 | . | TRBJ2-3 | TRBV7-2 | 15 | CASRQTSGSQDTQYF | TGTGCCAGCAGACAGACTAGCGGGAGCCAAGATACGCAGTATTTT
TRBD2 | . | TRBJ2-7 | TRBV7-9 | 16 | CASSFNGGREAYEQYF | TGTGCCAGCAGTTTCAACGGCGGGCGGGAGGCCTACGAGCAGTACTTC
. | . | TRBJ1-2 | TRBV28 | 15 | CASTKATRGFYGYTF | TGTGCCAGCACCAAGGCTACCAGAGGGTTCTATGGCTACACCTTC
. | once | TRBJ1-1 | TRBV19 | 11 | CASTTRTEAFF | TGTGCCAGTACTACGCGCACTGAAGCTTTCTTT
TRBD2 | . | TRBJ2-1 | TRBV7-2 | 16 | CASSLRLAGGTNEQFF | TGTGCCAGCAGCTTGCGACTAGCGGGAGGGACCAATGAGCAGTTCTTC
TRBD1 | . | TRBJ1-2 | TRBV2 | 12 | CASRATGMGYTF | TGTGCCAGCAGAGCGACAGGGATGGGCTACACCTTC
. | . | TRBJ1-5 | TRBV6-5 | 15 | CASSYSTGSNQPQHF | TGTGCCAGCAGTTACTCGACCGGGAGCAATCAGCCCCAGCATTTT
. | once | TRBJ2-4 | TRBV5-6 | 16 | CASSFIQGLVKNIQYF | TGTGCCAGCAGCTTTATTCAGGGCTTGGTCAAAAACATTCAGTACTTC
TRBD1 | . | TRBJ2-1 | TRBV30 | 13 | CALTGDIGNEQFF | TGTGCCCTAACAGGGGATATTGGGAATGAGCAGTTCTTC